This T cell receptor (beta chain) was captured in a study of Graves' ophthalmopathy and Graves' hyperthyroidism. Study results and caveats: Built on 13 signatures, a model told ophthalmopathy apart from stable hyperthyroidism with approximately 88% sensitivity and over 80% specificity.

This CDR3 is built from 13 residues. The V gene's germline CDR1 is ENHRY and CDR2 SYGVKD. V lost 6 bases, J lost 3 bases, and 4 bases stayed unmatched. From RNA, the CDR3 regions of TCR beta chains were amplified and sequenced. First-round RT-PCR relied on HTBI primers, and a second-round multiplex PCR came next. Each CDR3 protein gets one entry after TCRdb re-called the multiplex PCR reads with MiXCR. The sample records 260,000 or so distinct CDR3 sequences, approximately 42% being singletons. At least ten counts were recorded for this clonotype. Its antigen is unknown. None of the included patients had other autoimmune diseases, uncontrolled infections, pregnancy or lactation, as these led to exclusion. Clinical symptoms, serum thyroxine, TRAb, thyroid ultrasound and orbital computed tomography were relied on for diagnosis. PBMCs came from 10 ml of fresh peripheral blood.

Material for sequencing was peripheral blood. The V and J genes are TRBV10-3 and TRBJ1-1; 7 bases are shared with TRBD1. This receptor was taken from an adult man with Graves' ophthalmopathy. CDR3 protein: CAIRITGDTEAFF. The CDR3 nucleotides read TGTGCCATCAGGATTACAGGGGACACTGAAGCTTTCTTT.